The rows below give T cell receptor beta chains drawn from one sample of a study of T cell repertoires in cytomegalovirus infection. Via MiXCR, TCRdb re-called the reads, giving one row per CDR3 protein. This sample has some 400,000 distinct CDR3 sequences; 15% to 20% occur once, and the top ten carry less than 9.5%. The sample comprised PBMCs. These TCRs come from a human donor in good health (CMV status not recorded). Some clones in this sample may be carry-over from other donors' samples. The CDR3 runs from the conserved cysteine through the conserved F or W. A D gene is named only where the DNA matches it firmly. Size is stated for part of the rows, as once, few or many counts, or as a class when the clone is expanded.

>TRBJ2-5|TRBV7-6|TRBD2|.
CASSSGTSGRVETQYF
TGTGCCAGCAGCTCCGGGACTAGCGGGAGGGTGGAGACCCAGTACTTC
>TRBJ1-5|TRBV7-2|TRBD1|many
CASSLRGGTGTNQPQHF
TGTGCCAGCAGCTTAAGGGGCGGGACAGGGACGAATCAGCCCCAGCATTTT
>TRBJ2-7|TRBV5-6|.|few
CASSGSGTAYEQYF
TGTGCCAGCAGCGGATCCGGGACGGCGTACGAGCAGTACTTC
>TRBJ2-1|TRBV20-1|.|few
CSASNGVYNEQFF
TGCAGTGCTAGCAACGGCGTATACAATGAGCAGTTCTTC
>TRBJ2-3|TRBV7-2|TRBD2|many
CASTFSGRAGVYTQYF
TGTGCCAGCACCTTCTCTGGGCGCGCGGGGGTATATACGCAGTATTTT
>TRBJ1-2|TRBV7-9|TRBD1|few
CASSLAQGANYGYTF
TGTGCCAGCAGCTTGGCCCAGGGGGCTAACTATGGCTACACCTTC
>TRBJ2-3|TRBV19|.|many
CASSTKLVSTDTQYF
TGTGCCAGTAGTACCAAACTAGTAAGCACAGATACGCAGTATTTT
>TRBJ2-3|TRBV7-6|.|many
CASSSTHSTDTQYF
TGTGCCAGCAGCTCGACACACTCCACAGATACGCAGTATTTT
>TRBJ1-2|TRBV28|.|few
CASRLQPHYGYTF
TGTGCCAGCCGGCTACAGCCTCACTATGGCTACACCTTC
>TRBJ2-5|TRBV7-2|.|.
CASSLHGRETQYF
TGTGCCAGCAGCTTACATGGGCGGGAGACCCAGTACTTC
>TRBJ2-1|TRBV7-9|TRBD2|many
CASSAWGGGEYGSNEQFF
TGTGCCAGCAGCGCCTGGGGCGGGGGAGAGTACGGGAGCAATGAGCAGTTCTTC
>TRBJ2-2|TRBV6-6|TRBD1|.
CASTPGTGYTGELFF
TGTGCCAGCACCCCCGGGACAGGGTACACCGGGGAGCTGTTTTTT
>TRBJ1-5|TRBV30|.|.
CAWSVNRGQENQPQHF
TGTGCCTGGAGTGTGAATCGGGGGCAGGAAAATCAGCCCCAGCATTTT
>TRBJ1-5|TRBV18|.|few
CASSPRPREPQHF
TGTGCCAGCTCACCACGACCTAGAGAGCCCCAGCATTTT
>TRBJ1-1|TRBV20-1|TRBD1|few
CSARLTGDTEAFF
TGCAGTGCTAGGTTGACAGGGGACACTGAAGCTTTCTTT